The sequence of this T cell receptor (beta chain) was determined in a study of OX40 agonist ivuxolimab in advanced cancers. Notes on the research overall: The costimulatory receptor OX40 (CD134) was targeted by ivuxolimab, a fully human IgG2 agonistic monoclonal antibody. Partial responses occurred in three dose-escalation patients: two with cutaneous melanoma and one with hepatocellular carcinoma. Prior anti-PD-1, anti-PD-L1 or anti-CTLA-4 therapy was permitted, and checkpoint inhibitors had been received by about 37% of dose-escalation patients. Intravenous ivuxolimab was administered to patients every 2 weeks at six dose levels: 0.01, 0.1, 0.3, 1.5, 3 and 10 mg/kg. The paper reports the monotherapy dose-escalation portion (N = 52 patients) of the phase I ivuxolimab trial. In the dose-escalation cohort, 70% to 90% of patients were male, and the mean age was around 60 years with a range of roughly 23 to 79. Peripheral TCRbeta sequencing was intended to test whether TCR sequence diversity was altered and clonal T-cell expansion was caused by ivuxolimab. Of the roughly 52 dose-escalation patients, hepatocellular carcinoma was present in roughly 19, melanoma in approximately 15, renal cell carcinoma in 9 and head and neck cancer in 9. General conclusions and limits of the study: After ivuxolimab, expanded clones were on average more numerous among CD8+ T cells than among CD4+ T cells. The antigen specificity of the peripheral T cells that underwent clonal expansion was not determined. Partial responders in the 0.1-3.0 mg/kg groups had among the lowest normalized peripheral clonal expansion, especially among CD8+ T cells. Low levels of normalized T-cell clonal expansion were also seen in some nonresponding patients. At doses of 0.1 to 3.0 mg/kg, clonal expansion of both CD4+ and CD8+ T cells in blood was seen between baseline and week 6.

For sequencing of the TCRbeta CDR3 region, genomic DNA was extracted from the sorted cells. The immunoSEQ Assay was used to sequence the TCRbeta CDR3 regions. TCRdb took over this immuneACCESS table, retaining in-frame rearrangements with V and J assigned. Such tables are incomplete; in checked studies, under half of the missing clones stem from an unresolved V gene, and the remainder is unexplained. Within this sample are 65,000 to 95,000 clones, with roughly nine tenths of them counted one time only. The biggest ten clones account for about 0.2% of the sample. Patients with autoimmune disease history or receiving systemic immunosuppression were excluded from the trial. Peripheral blood for TCR sequencing was drawn from every dose cohort at baseline, at cycle 4 day 1 and at cycle 7 day 1. The samples were drawn from a first-in-human, open-label, multicenter phase I dose-escalation trial of ivuxolimab. Adults with locally advanced or metastatic head and neck squamous cell, hepatocellular, melanoma or renal cell carcinoma were enrolled in the trial. Before TCR sequencing, CD4+ T cells and CD8+ T cells were sorted from peripheral blood as separate populations.

Details on this clone: Its specific antigen is unknown. No much larger clone exists at a distance of one base, and base qualities are not known.

V is pruned by 6 bases and J by 5 bases, leaving 11 bases of the junction without a gene match. The CDR3 numbers 15 residues from cysteine through phenylalanine. The CDR3 DNA has 45 bases and is translated from base 1. Sequences SEHNR (CDR1) and FQNEAQ (CDR2) are obtained from the germline V gene (reference sequence). The TCR comes from an adult with an advanced solid tumor such as melanoma, head and neck, liver or kidney cancer. The sample in question was CD4+ or CD8+ T cells sorted from blood, obtained in a trial of the OX40 agonist ivuxolimab. The rearrangement combines TRBV7-9 with TRBJ2-3, with 7 junctional bases fitting TRBD1. The CDR3 protein sequence reads: CASSHDRALKDTQYF. The bases read TGTGCCAGCAGTCATGACAGGGCGTTAAAAGATACGCAGTATTTT.